These T cell receptor beta chains were read from a single sample in a study of early T cells in non-severe SARS-CoV-2 infection. TCRdb analysed the 5' RACE reads with MiXCR anew, one entry per CDR3 protein. The sample lists some 46,000 distinct CDR3 sequences, approximately 6.2% seen once, with less than 25% in the top ten. The material sequenced was whole blood, taken at baseline. These receptors originate from an adult who was a healthcare worker with PCR-confirmed SARS-CoV-2 infection or an uninfected control (not recorded which). Each CDR3 is given with its conserved first and last residue. The D gene is left open where the match is weak. Part of the rows lack a size; the others show once, few, many or a class for expanded clones.

V gene: TRBV6-5
D gene: -
clone size: many
J gene: TRBJ2-3
CDR3 DNA: TGTGCCAGCAGTTACCAGGGAAGCACAGATACGCAGTATTTT
CDR3 protein: CASSYQGSTDTQYF

V gene: TRBV7-9
D gene: TRBD2
clone size: many
J gene: TRBJ2-7
CDR3 DNA: TGTGCCAGCAGCTTAGGAGGTCTAGCGGGAGACCTATACGAGCAGTACTTC
CDR3 protein: CASSLGGLAGDLYEQYF

V gene: TRBV7-9
D gene: -
clone size: few
J gene: TRBJ2-2
CDR3 DNA: TGTGCCAGCAGCTTAGAACCAGGTTCGGGCACCGGGGAGCTGTTTTTT
CDR3 protein: CASSLEPGSGTGELFF

V gene: TRBV20-1
D gene: TRBD2
clone size: -
J gene: TRBJ2-1
CDR3 DNA: TGCAGTGCTAGATTAGCCCTGACTAGCGGGAGGGCCGATGAGCAGTTCTTC
CDR3 protein: CSARLALTSGRADEQFF

V gene: TRBV6-2/TRBV6-3
D gene: -
clone size: few
J gene: TRBJ2-1
CDR3 DNA: TGTGCCAGCAGTCCCTTCGGGTACAATGAGCAGTTCTTC
CDR3 protein: CASSPFGYNEQFF

V gene: TRBV6-2/TRBV6-3
D gene: -
clone size: many
J gene: TRBJ2-7
CDR3 DNA: TGTGCCAGCAACGAGGTTAAAGTTGCCGAGCAGTACTTC
CDR3 protein: CASNEVKVAEQYF

V gene: TRBV29-1
D gene: -
clone size: -
J gene: TRBJ2-5
CDR3 DNA: TGCAGCGGATCCGTAGGGGTAAAGACCCAGTACTTC
CDR3 protein: CSGSVGVKTQYF

V gene: TRBV2
D gene: -
clone size: -
J gene: TRBJ1-1
CDR3 DNA: TGTGCCAGCAGTGAGGGTCTAACTGAAGCTTTCTTT
CDR3 protein: CASSEGLTEAFF

V gene: TRBV29-1
D gene: -
clone size: few
J gene: TRBJ2-5
CDR3 DNA: TGCAGCGTTGGAATTGGCGGGTCCCAAGAGACCCAGTACTTC
CDR3 protein: CSVGIGGSQETQYF

V gene: TRBV11-2
D gene: -
clone size: few
J gene: TRBJ2-6
CDR3 DNA: TGTGCCAGCAGCGTCAGGGTCTCTTTCTCTGGGGCCAACGTCCTGACTTTC
CDR3 protein: CASSVRVSFSGANVLTF

V gene: TRBV11-1
D gene: TRBD2
clone size: -
J gene: TRBJ2-5
CDR3 DNA: TGTGCCAGCAGCCCCGACTCAGCGGGGAGTTTAGAGACCCAGTACTTC
CDR3 protein: CASSPDSAGSLETQYF

V gene: TRBV7-3
D gene: TRBD1
clone size: many
J gene: TRBJ2-6
CDR3 DNA: TGTGCCAGCAGCTTAAGGCCGCCACAGGGGACTGGGGCCAACGTCCTGACTTTC
CDR3 protein: CASSLRPPQGTGANVLTF

V gene: TRBV2
D gene: TRBD1
clone size: few
J gene: TRBJ1-2
CDR3 DNA: TGTGCCAGCAGTGATGGGACAGGGGGCAAGTATGGCTACACCTTC
CDR3 protein: CASSDGTGGKYGYTF

V gene: TRBV3-1
D gene: TRBD1
clone size: -
J gene: TRBJ1-5
CDR3 DNA: TGTGCCAGCAGCCAAGATTCTGGACAGGGGGCTCAGCCCCAGCATTTT
CDR3 protein: CASSQDSGQGAQPQHF

V gene: TRBV4-2
D gene: TRBD1
clone size: -
J gene: TRBJ2-2
CDR3 DNA: TGTGCCAGAAGCCCAAAGGGGACAGGGTCCACCGGGGAGCTGTTTTTT
CDR3 protein: CARSPKGTGSTGELFF

V gene: TRBV4-3
D gene: TRBD1
clone size: many
J gene: TRBJ1-3
CDR3 DNA: TGCGCCAGCAGCCAACGGGACAGGGGATACTCTGGAAACACCATATATTTT
CDR3 protein: CASSQRDRGYSGNTIYF

V gene: TRBV20-1
D gene: -
clone size: few
J gene: TRBJ2-5
CDR3 DNA: TGCAGTGCCCGTCCTGGAGCCGAGACCCAGTACTTC
CDR3 protein: CSARPGAETQYF

V gene: TRBV29-1
D gene: TRBD2
clone size: -
J gene: TRBJ2-7
CDR3 DNA: TGCAGCGTCGAGCGGGAGAACTCCTATGAGCAGTACTTC
CDR3 protein: CSVERENSYEQYF

V gene: TRBV7-2
D gene: -
clone size: many
J gene: TRBJ2-1
CDR3 DNA: TGTGCCAGCATGCAGGGGGGGTTCTACAATGAGCAGTTCTTC
CDR3 protein: CASMQGGFYNEQFF

V gene: TRBV7-2
D gene: -
clone size: many
J gene: TRBJ2-7
CDR3 DNA: TGTGCCAGCAGCTTAGGGGGGCGACACCCTTACGAGCAGTACTTC
CDR3 protein: CASSLGGRHPYEQYF